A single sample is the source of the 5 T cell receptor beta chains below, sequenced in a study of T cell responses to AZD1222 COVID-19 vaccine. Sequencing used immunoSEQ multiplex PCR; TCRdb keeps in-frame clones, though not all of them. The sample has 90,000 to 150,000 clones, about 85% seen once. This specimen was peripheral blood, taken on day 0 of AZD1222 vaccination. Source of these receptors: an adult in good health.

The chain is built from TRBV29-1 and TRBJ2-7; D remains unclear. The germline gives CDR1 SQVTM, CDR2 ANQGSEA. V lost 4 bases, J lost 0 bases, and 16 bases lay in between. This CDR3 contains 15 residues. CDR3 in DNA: TGCAGCGTTGTATCTCGGTTGTCAGCCTCCTACGAGCAGTACTTC. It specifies CSVVSRLSASYEQYF.

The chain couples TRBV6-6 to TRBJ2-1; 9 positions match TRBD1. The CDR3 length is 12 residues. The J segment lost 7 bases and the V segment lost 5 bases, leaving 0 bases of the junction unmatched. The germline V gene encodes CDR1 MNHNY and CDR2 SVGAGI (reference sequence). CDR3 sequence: CASSGQGNEQFF. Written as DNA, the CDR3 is TGTGCCAGCAGTGGACAGGGGAATGAGCAGTTCTTC.

The CDR3 is CASSRETGALYGYTF. The CDR3 DNA reads TGTGCCAGCAGCCGCGAAACAGGTGCCCTATATGGCTACACCTTC. This chain joins TRBV4-2 and TRBJ1-2; the D gene is possibly TRBD1 (5 bases). V was pared by 4 bases and J by 5 bases, with 17 bases between. The CDR3 contains 15 residues. The germline V gene has CDR1 LGHNA and CDR2 YNFKEQ.

CDR3: CASSEGRRAPAFF. The CDR3 DNA sequence: TGTGCCAGCAGTGAAGGTCGCAGGGCTCCAGCTTTCTTT. The rearrangement uses TRBV2 and TRBJ1-1; a weak D match, TRBD1 (5 bases). Trimming left V 1 base short and J 10 bases short, with 13 bases between. The germline V gene encodes CDR1 SNHLY and CDR2 FYNNEI. There are 13 residues in the CDR3. Full variable domain (missing parts from reference TRBV2 and TRBJ1-1): EPEVTQTPSHQVTQMGQEVILRCVPISNHLYFYWYRQILGQKVEFLVSFYNNEISEKSEIFDDQFSVERPDGSNFTLKIRSTKLEDSAMYFCASSEGRRAPAFFGQGTRLTVV.

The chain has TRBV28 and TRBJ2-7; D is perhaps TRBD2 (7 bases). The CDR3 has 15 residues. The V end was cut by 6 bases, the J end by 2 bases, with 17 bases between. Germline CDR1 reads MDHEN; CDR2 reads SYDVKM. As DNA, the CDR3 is TGTGCCAGCAGGATAGGTGGGGGGGCCACCTACGAGCAGTACTTC. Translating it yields CASRIGGGATYEQYF.